The next 4 T cell receptor beta chains were all read from a single sample in a study of blood T cell repertoires in COVID-19. The data were produced by immunoSEQ multiplex PCR, yet TCRdb's version contains in-frame clones alone and is incomplete. The sample lists around 370,000 clones, around 86% occurring once. Sequencing input: peripheral blood. These receptors came from a woman aged 50 to 60 with COVID-19, enrolled during active disease.

This chain connects TRBV13 to TRBJ2-1, with 10 nucleotides matching TRBD2. V shed 3 bases and J 7 bases; nucleotides not matched to a gene: 6. The germline V gene has CDR1 PRHDT and CDR2 FYEKMQ (reference sequence). This CDR3 is built from 15 residues. The DNA of the CDR3 is TGTGCCAGCAGCTTGAGCGGGAGGGCGAGGAATGAGCAGTTCTTC. This sequence encodes CASSLSGRARNEQFF.

The chain recombines TRBV4-1 with TRBJ2-7; D perhaps matches TRBD2 (6 bases). This CDR3 is 20 amino acids long. Germline values: CDR1 MGHRA, CDR2 YSYEKL. The V and J ends lost 0 bases and 7 bases respectively, with 31 bases between them. CDR3 nucleotides: TGCGCCAGCAGCCAAGAGGTAGGGATTGAGGTGGGGCGGGACCTTCGTGAGCAGTACTTC. Its translation is CASSQEVGIEVGRDLREQYF.

This chain connects TRBV4-1 to TRBJ2-7, with D possibly TRBD2 on 7 matching bases. The CDR3 runs 18 residues. CDR1 is MGHRA, CDR2 YSYEKL, per germline. V was pared by 4 bases and J by 5 bases, with 27 bases between. The CDR3 sequence is CASSPSKGGGVLSDEQYF. The CDR3 DNA follows: TGCGCCAGCAGCCCAAGCAAGGGGGGAGGGGTCCTCTCGGACGAGCAGTACTTC.

The gene calls are TRBV30 and TRBJ2-7; no firm D call. V was pared by 2 bases and J by 0 bases, with 8 bases between. The CDR3 loop spans 13 amino acids. Germline values: CDR1 GTSNPN, CDR2 SVGIG (reference sequence). The CDR3 DNA reads TGTGCCTGGAGTTACGTCGGCTCCTACGAGCAGTACTTC. This translates into CAWSYVGSYEQYF.